Following are 24 T cell receptor beta chains from one sample sequenced in a study of post-analysis software for immune sequencing data. Overall study results and limits: Included in a set of five TRBV segments more frequent in patients than controls were TRBV5-6, TRBV5-1 and TRBV20-1.

Carried by the TCR beta cDNA libraries were unique molecular identifiers. TCRdb redid the calling of the PCR reads with MiXCR, one entry per CDR3 protein. The repertoire holds a few hundred thousand distinct CDR3 sequences, with around 40% as singletons. Their recognized antigens are unknown. What was sequenced was blood. The receptor set was obtained from a girl aged 5-17 years with multiple sclerosis.

The V call is TRBV9, the J call TRBJ2-5; D may be TRBD1 or TRBD2 (5 bases each). Per germline, CDR1 SGDLS and CDR2 YYNGEE. The CDR3 consists of 14 residues. Trimming shortened V by 4 bases and J by 5 bases, and 15 bases separated the two germline ends. CDR3 nucleotides: TGTGCCAGCAGCCGGGACGTGGATCCGGAGACCCAGTACTTC. Residues: CASSRDVDPETQYF.

The V gene is TRBV29-1, the J gene TRBJ2-5; D is uncertain. CDR1 SQVTM and CDR2 ANQGSEA come from the germline V gene. V lost 4 bases, J lost 1 base, and 10 bases lay in between. The CDR3 is 13 residues long. CDR3 sequence reads: CSVASRFQETQYF. The CDR3 DNA reads TGCAGCGTTGCTTCGAGGTTCCAAGAGACCCAGTACTTC.

This clonotype showed up just a few times. The gene calls are TRBV10-1 and TRBJ2-1, with 10 bases that match TRBD2. This CDR3 has 15 amino acids. V was clipped by 8 bases and J by 6 bases; unmatched bases: 10. Germline loops: CDR1 WNHNN, CDR2 SYGVQD (reference sequence). The CDR3 protein is CASQASGRPSNEQFF. CDR3 in DNA: TGCGCCAGCCAGGCTAGCGGGAGACCCTCCAATGAGCAGTTCTTC.

This rearrangement joins TRBV5-6 to TRBJ2-1; 7 nucleotides match TRBD2. V gave up 4 bases and J gave up 3 bases; unmatched junction bases: 10. From germline, CDR1 is SGHDT and CDR2 YYEEEE. The CDR3 consists of 16 residues. CDR3 region: CASSPVETSSYNEQFF. The CDR3 DNA is TGTGCCAGCAGCCCGGTCGAGACTAGCAGCTACAATGAGCAGTTCTTC.

This chain links TRBV29-1 with TRBJ1-1; TRBD1 matches at 7 bases. CDR3 size: 13 residues. J was trimmed by 3 bases and V by 6 bases; bases with no gene match: 7. Germline V gene data show CDR1 as SQVTM and CDR2 as ANQGSEA. The CDR3 nucleotides are TGCAGCGTGGCATTTGGACAGGACACTGAAGCTTTCTTT. Residues: CSVAFGQDTEAFF.

A single count supports this clonotype. This rearrangement joins TRBV12-3 or TRBV12-4 to TRBJ1-1; TRBD1 matches 7 bases. Trimming at V came to 7 bases and at J to 3 bases, leaving 8 bases not matched to a gene. CDR3 size: 14 residues. The CDR3 DNA reads TGTGCCAGCACACTACAGGGGCCCCACACTGAAGCTTTCTTT. Amino acids: CASTLQGPHTEAFF.

The chain couples TRBV7-2 to TRBJ2-3; tentative D call: TRBD1 (5 bases). V shed 2 bases and J shed 4 bases, with 10 bases lying between them. Germline values: CDR1 SGHTA, CDR2 FQGNSA. The CDR3 totals 14 residues. The CDR3 sequence is CASSLRGSPDTQYF. DNA of the CDR3: TGTGCCAGCAGCTTAAGGGGATCACCAGATACGCAGTATTTT.

The gene calls are TRBV6-1 and TRBJ2-3; TRBD1 aligns across 7 bases. CDR1 and CDR2 from the germline V gene are MNHNS and SASEGT. This CDR3 has 16 residues. With 0 bases clipped from V and 0 bases from J, the junction kept 3 bases outside the gene matches. The CDR3 sequence: CASSEAGGGSTDTQYF. The CDR3, as DNA: TGTGCCAGCAGTGAAGCAGGGGGCGGAAGCACAGATACGCAGTATTTT.

The chain employs TRBV5-1 and TRBJ2-3; the D is unclear. CDR1 SGHRS and CDR2 YFSETQ come from the germline V gene. Trimming took 3 bases from V and 1 from J, leaving 15 bases between them. This CDR3 contains 16 residues. DNA of the CDR3: TGCGCCAGCAGCTCGGAAGTACGCTCGGGCACAGATACGCAGTATTTT. Amino acids: CASSSEVRSGTDTQYF. Full variable domain (missing parts from reference TRBV5-1 and TRBJ2-3): KAGVTQTPRYLIKTRGQQVTLSCSPISGHRSVSWYQQTPGQGLQFLFEYFSETQRNKGNFPGRFSGRQFSNSRSEMNVSTLELGDSALYLCASSSEVRSGTDTQYFGPGTRLTVL.

This clonotype was recorded a few times. The chain recombines TRBV15 with TRBJ2-1, with D perhaps given as TRBD1 or TRBD2 (6 bases each). The CDR3 has 19 amino acids. The germline V and J ends were trimmed by 0 bases and 4 bases, with 22 bases remaining between them. CDR1 and CDR2 from the germline V gene are LNHNV and YYDKDF (reference sequence). CDR3 bases: TGTGCCACCAGCAGAGATTTAATGTTGTACCGGGGGCCGTACAATGAGCAGTTCTTC. It is translated as CATSRDLMLYRGPYNEQFF.

The chain couples TRBV10-3 to TRBJ2-3; tentatively, D is TRBD1 (7 bases). This CDR3 has 17 amino acids. V dropped 4 bases and J dropped 0 bases, with 17 bases sitting between them. Germline CDR1 is ENHRY and CDR2 is SYGVKD. The chain's CDR3 is CAISAPFQGGSTDTQYF. In DNA, the CDR3 is TGTGCCATCAGTGCTCCCTTCCAGGGGGGAAGCACAGATACGCAGTATTTT.

The rearrangement uses TRBV20-1 and TRBJ2-1; 10 bases match TRBD2. V lost 0 bases and J lost 3; bases outside the gene matches: 8. The CDR3 has 17 residues. CDR1 DFQATT and CDR2 SNEGSKA come from the germline V gene (reference sequence). CDR3 in amino acids: CSAREYPSGRFYNEQFF. In nucleotides, the CDR3 is TGCAGTGCTAGAGAATATCCTAGCGGGAGATTCTACAATGAGCAGTTCTTC.

The rearrangement uses TRBV7-9 and TRBJ2-7, with D maybe TRBD1 (6 bases). The CDR3 length is 14 residues. Per the germline V gene, CDR1 is SEHNR and CDR2 is FQNEAQ (reference sequence). The V and J ends lost 5 bases and 2 bases respectively, with 13 bases between them. The CDR3 DNA reads as TGTGCCAGCAGCACCCGGGACAACCCCTACGAGCAGTACTTC. Encoded protein: CASSTRDNPYEQYF.

The chain has TRBV5-1 and TRBJ2-3; 7 positions match TRBD2. The CDR3 contains 17 residues. In germline, CDR1 is SGHRS, CDR2 YFSETQ. Trimming cost V 0 bases and J 5 bases; bases outside gene matches: 12. This CDR3 is CASSLESAGIFGDTQYF. Here the CDR3 DNA reads TGCGCCAGCAGCTTGGAATCAGCGGGAATCTTTGGAGATACGCAGTATTTT.

The chain carries TRBV6-5 and TRBJ2-7, with TRBD1 identical over 9 bases. The CDR3 totals 16 residues. CDR1 is MNHEY, CDR2 SVGAGI, per germline. The V and J ends lost 2 bases and 4 bases, in that order; junction bases with no gene match: 9. The DNA for the CDR3 is TGTGCCAGCAGTTACGCGAGACAGGGGGGAAAGTACGAGCAGTACTTC. Its translation: CASSYARQGGKYEQYF.

A few counts support this clonotype. The V and J genes are TRBV18 and TRBJ1-2; TRBD1 is a possible D gene (5 bases). Germline CDR1 is KGHSH and CDR2 is LQKENI. The CDR3 length is 15 residues. V dropped 0 bases and J dropped 7 bases, with 15 bases sitting between them. The chain's CDR3 is CASSPPGTIRSGYTF. The CDR3 DNA sequence: TGTGCCAGCTCACCACCCGGGACTATACGGAGTGGCTACACCTTC.

The CDR3 DNA follows: TGTGCCAGCAGCAAGGACAGGCCGGGCGAGCAGTTCTTC. This translates into CASSKDRPGEQFF. J is TRBJ2-1 and V is TRBV7-9; 7 bases map to TRBD1. Germline V gene lookup returns CDR1 SEHNR and CDR2 FQNEAQ (reference sequence). The CDR3 totals 13 residues. V lost 5 bases to trimming and J lost 10 bases; unmatched junction nucleotides: 8.

This sequence joins TRBV29-1 and TRBJ2-7; D is undetermined. V was clipped by 7 bases and J by 5 bases, with 21 bases between them. Germline CDR1 reads SQVTM; CDR2 reads ANQGSEA. The CDR3 is 14 residues long. The CDR3 DNA follows: TGCAGCGCCCAGGCGGCTTCCGGCATCCACGAGCAGTACTTC. Amino acid sequence: CSAQAASGIHEQYF.

This chain links TRBV9 with TRBJ2-2, with 14 bases lining up with TRBD2. V dropped 3 bases and J dropped 6; count of bases not matched to a gene: 7. The CDR3 totals 17 residues. Germline-derived CDR1 and CDR2 are SGDLS and YYNGEE. CDR3 residues: CASSEGGLAGESGELFF. For the CDR3, the DNA is TGTGCCAGCAGCGAGGGGGGACTAGCGGGAGAGTCCGGGGAGCTGTTTTTT.

CDR3 DNA sequence: TGTGCCAGCTCACCGCGACATATTGGCAACTATGGCTACACCTTC. It codes for CASSPRHIGNYGYTF. The chain is built from TRBV18 and TRBJ1-2; D ambiguous. Trimming removed 3 bases from V and 2 bases from J, with 13 bases in between. CDR1 and CDR2 (germline): KGHSH, LQKENI. This CDR3 is built from 15 residues.

A few counts support this clonotype. The rearrangement joins TRBV18 to TRBJ2-7; 12 bases map to TRBD2. There are 15 residues in the CDR3. Trimming took 3 bases from V and 4 from J; bases not matched to a gene: 4. CDR1 is KGHSH, CDR2 LQKENI, per germline. CDR3 residues: CASSPRLAGEYEQYF. The DNA for the CDR3 is TGTGCCAGCTCACCCCGACTAGCGGGAGAATACGAGCAGTACTTC. Using reference TRBV18 and TRBJ2-7 for the parts outside the CDR3, the full variable domain is NAGVMQNPRHLVRRRGQEARLRCSPMKGHSHVYWYRQLPEEGLKFMVYLQKENIIDESGMPKERFSAEFPKEGPSILRIQQVVRGDSAAYFCASSPRLAGEYEQYFGPGTRLTVT.

The chain recombines TRBV12-3 or TRBV12-4 with TRBJ2-7; TRBD1 matches at 8 bases. CDR3 length: 13 amino acids. With 6 bases clipped from V and 3 bases from J, the junction kept 4 bases outside the gene matches. For the CDR3, the DNA is TGTGCCAGCAGCATGGGACAGGTCTACGAGCAGTACTTC. Residues: CASSMGQVYEQYF.

The rearrangement uses TRBV12-3 or TRBV12-4 and TRBJ1-1, with a tentative D call TRBD1 (5 bases). Between the trimmed V and J ends, which lost 1 base and 10 bases, there was a span of 16 bases. This CDR3 has 14 residues. The CDR3 loop is CASSLGRGRYGAFF. DNA of the CDR3: TGTGCCAGCAGTTTAGGGAGGGGAAGGTACGGAGCTTTCTTT.

V gene TRBV20-1 combines with J gene TRBJ1-5; no reliable D call. V lost 5 bases, J lost 4 bases, and 21 bases lay in between. Germline V gene data show CDR1 as DFQATT and CDR2 as SNEGSKA (reference sequence). The CDR3 contains 16 residues. This CDR3 reads CSAPETKGLGNQPQHF. The CDR3 DNA is TGCAGTGCTCCAGAAACAAAGGGCCTAGGGAATCAGCCCCAGCATTTT.